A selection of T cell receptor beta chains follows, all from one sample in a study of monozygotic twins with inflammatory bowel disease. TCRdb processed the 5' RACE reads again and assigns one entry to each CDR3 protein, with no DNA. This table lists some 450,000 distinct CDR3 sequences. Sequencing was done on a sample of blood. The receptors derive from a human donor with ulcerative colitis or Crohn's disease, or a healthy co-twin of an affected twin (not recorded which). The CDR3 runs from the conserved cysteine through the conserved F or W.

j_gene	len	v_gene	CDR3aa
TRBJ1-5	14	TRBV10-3	CAISDGDSNQPQHF
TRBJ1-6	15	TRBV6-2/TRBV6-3	CASSYRQGSNSPLHF
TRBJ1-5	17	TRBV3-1	CASSQGWTGPENQPQHF
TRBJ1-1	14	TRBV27	CASSLGVSRAEAFF
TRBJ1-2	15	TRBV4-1	CASSQGLTGGYGYTF
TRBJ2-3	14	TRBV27	CASSPGHYTDTQYF
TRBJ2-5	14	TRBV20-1	CSARDQGLQETQYF
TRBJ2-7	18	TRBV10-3	CAISVTHIASASSYEQYF
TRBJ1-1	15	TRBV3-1	CASSQDWSRNTEAFF
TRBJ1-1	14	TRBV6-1	CASSRGAWDTEAFF
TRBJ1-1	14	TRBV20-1	CSARNPHGNTEAFF
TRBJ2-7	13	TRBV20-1	CSVAGLAQYEQYF
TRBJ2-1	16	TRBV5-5	CASSSAGSPGTYEQFF
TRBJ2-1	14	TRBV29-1	CSVGGTGAFNEQFF
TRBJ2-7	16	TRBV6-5	CASSYSFRSFSYEQYF
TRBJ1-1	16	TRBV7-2	CASSLDGGMGNTEAFF
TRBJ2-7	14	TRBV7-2	CASSLVYSPNEQYF
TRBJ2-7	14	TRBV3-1	CASSQVGGGYEQYF
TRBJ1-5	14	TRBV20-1	CSASGQGGPQPQHF
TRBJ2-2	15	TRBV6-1	CASSRGTGGTGELSF
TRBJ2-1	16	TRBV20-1	CSARSPGLAGAYEQFF
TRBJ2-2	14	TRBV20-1	CSAKYQGGGGELFF
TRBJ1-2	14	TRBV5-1	CASSIRDSNYGYTF
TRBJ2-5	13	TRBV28	CASTSGIRETQYF
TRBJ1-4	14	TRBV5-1	CASSRQGRNEKLFF
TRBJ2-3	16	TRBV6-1	CASSILAGGSTDTQYF
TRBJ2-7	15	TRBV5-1	CASSLAAGPRGEQYF
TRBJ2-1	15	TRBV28	CATLVPPGGGGEQFF
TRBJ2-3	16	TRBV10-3	CAISESGPSSTDTQYF
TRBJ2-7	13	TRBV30	CAWSLLAAYEQYF
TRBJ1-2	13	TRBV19	CASTLDHSQGYTF
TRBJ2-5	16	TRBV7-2	CASSHRRMTAPETQYF
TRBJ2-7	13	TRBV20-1	CSARRRETYEQYF
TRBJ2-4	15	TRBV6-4	CASSPRVMGRNIQYF
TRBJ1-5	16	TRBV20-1	CSARAGTGYNNQPQHF